The 9 T cell receptor beta chains below come from one sample, sequenced in a study of blood T cells in healthy people across ages (dated by TCRdb to 2015 to 2017). Libraries were built with 5' RACE. TCRdb records Illumina HiSeq 2500 as the sequencer. A second PCR of roughly 6 to 11 cycles was run with a J-beta primer mix and a sample-barcoded 5' primer. TCRdb trimmed the raw reads at Q25, called clones with MiXCR and kept productive beta chains. Identical CDR3 proteins give one entry, which carries the most common genes and DNA. Here the sample has about 1.4 million distinct CDR3 sequences; roughly 64% occur a single time. Clones ranked in the top ten supply over 5.5% of the sample. The sample was blood. These receptors originate from a man aged 18 to 30 in good health.

The chain combines TRBV10-3 with TRBJ2-1, with 8 bases identical to TRBD1. This CDR3 is 14 amino acids long. V trimming: 6 bases; J trimming: 4 bases; junction bases outside the gene matches: 5. The germline V gene encodes CDR1 ENHRY and CDR2 SYGVKD. The CDR3 sequence: CAISSGQDYNEQFF. CDR3 in DNA: TGTGCCATCAGCTCGGGACAGGATTACAATGAGCAGTTCTTC.

The V gene is TRBV20-1, the J gene TRBJ2-7; TRBD2 matches at 8 bases. Unmatched junction bases numbered 16, after V lost 0 bases and J lost 6 bases. Per germline, CDR1 DFQATT and CDR2 SNEGSKA (reference sequence). This CDR3 region has 17 residues. CDR3 amino acids: CSARDPGGRPLLSEQYF. In DNA, the CDR3 is TGCAGTGCTAGAGATCCTGGCGGGAGGCCCCTTTTAAGCGAGCAGTACTTC.

As to this clonotype: An end of the junction differs from the germline gene, which may be a read error. This chain links TRBV9 with TRBJ1-1; possibly TRBD1 for D (5 bases). The CDR3 is 13 amino acids. Germline V lookup: CDR1 SGDLS, CDR2 YYNGEE. Here the CDR3 DNA reads TGTGCCAGCAGCGTAGTGGAAGACAGTGAAACTTTCTTT. This codes for CASSVVEDSETFF. The full variable domain, rest sourced from reference TRBV9 and TRBJ1-1, is DSGVTQTPKHLITATGQRVTLRCSPRSGDLSVYWYQQSLDQGLQFLIQYYNGEERAKGNILERFSAQQFPDLHSELNLSSLELGDSALYFCASSVVEDSETFFGQGTRLTVV.

The chain's CDR3 is CASGQGDRGADTQYF. For the CDR3, the DNA is TGTGCCAGTGGTCAGGGGGACAGGGGGGCGGATACGCAGTATTTT. The gene calls are TRBV12-3 or TRBV12-4 and TRBJ2-3; 11 positions agree with TRBD1. V lost 9 bases to trimming and J lost 6 bases; unmatched junction nucleotides: 11. The CDR3 length is 15 residues.

The chain joins TRBV29-1 to TRBJ1-1; TRBD1 matches at 8 bases. The CDR3 totals 13 residues. Trimming cost V 6 bases and J 5 bases; bases outside gene matches: 8. Germline CDR1 SQVTM, CDR2 ANQGSEA. The CDR3 DNA is TGCAGCGTCGTAGGACAGGGAAAAACTGAAGCTTTCTTT. This gives the protein CSVVGQGKTEAFF. The full variable domain, with the rest looked up from reference TRBV29-1 and TRBJ1-1, is SAVISQKPSRDICQRGTSLTIQCQVDSQVTMMFWYRQQPGQSLTLIATANQGSEATYESGFVIDKFPISRPNLTFSTLTVSNMSPEDSSIYLCSVVGQGKTEAFFGQGTRLTVV.

This clonotype appeared a single time. The chain carries TRBV6-2 or TRBV6-3 and TRBJ2-1, with D tentatively TRBD2 (5 bases). V lost 6 bases to trimming and J lost 8 bases, with 14 bases between them. CDR3 length: 13 amino acids. Germline V gene data show CDR1 as MNHEY and CDR2 as SVGEGT. CDR3 in DNA: TGTGCCAGCAGAGCTAGCCTCCGTCATGAGCAGTTCTTC. Translating gives CASRASLRHEQFF.

The J gene is TRBJ2-5, the V gene TRBV6-2 or TRBV6-3; TRBD2 aligns across 7 bases. Germline V gene sequence: CDR1 MNHEY, CDR2 SVGEGT. The trim removed 0 bases at V and 11 bases at J, leaving 15 bases unmatched. CDR3 length: 16 amino acids. The CDR3 DNA reads TGTGCCAGCAGTTACTCGTCGTCTAGCGGATACAATGAGCAGTACTTC. It yields the protein CASSYSSSSGYNEQYF.

This clonotype occurred a few times. The chain recombines TRBV6-2 or TRBV6-3 with TRBJ2-1; D gene ambiguous. Germline V gene data show CDR1 as MNHEY and CDR2 as SVGEGT. The ends were cut back, 2 bases at V and 2 bases at J, with 7 bases in the middle. The CDR3 contains 14 residues. The CDR3 DNA sequence: TGTGCCAGCAGTTACGGCGCCACCTACAATGAGCAGTTCTTC. It is translated as CASSYGATYNEQFF.

The gene calls are TRBV12-3 or TRBV12-4 and TRBJ2-3, with no clear D. The CDR3 runs to 17 residues. V was trimmed by 4 bases and J by 0 bases, leaving 17 bases between them. The CDR3 DNA reads as TGTGCCAGCAGTTCGATCCCCCCTGCGGTTAGCACAGATACGCAGTATTTT. It translates to CASSSIPPAVSTDTQYF.